These T cell receptor beta chains were read from a single sample in a study of blood T cell repertoires in COVID-19. The method was immunoSEQ multiplex PCR; TCRdb's version includes in-frame clones alone and lacks a portion of them. The sample shows about 140,000 clones, approximately 80% of them seen only once. Sequenced: peripheral blood. These receptors came from a human donor in a cohort sampled during active COVID-19. Each CDR3 is given with its conserved first and last residue.

TRBJ1-3	TRBV2	CASRGTGTGNTIYF
TRBJ2-3	TRBV5-8	CASSLRPEGSDTQYF
TRBJ1-1	TRBV29-1	CSFDRGAFF
TRBJ1-3	TRBV30	CAWSTGGGGNTIYF
TRBJ1-6	TRBV5-1	CASRYTGRAKGSPLHF
TRBJ2-3	TRBV29-1	CSVTGRGTDTQYF
TRBJ2-2	TRBV20-1	CSASRSGEITGELFF
TRBJ1-4	TRBV6-5	CASKPRTAADEKLFF
TRBJ1-1	TRBV10-3	CAISAGTGVSGNTEAFF
TRBJ2-7	TRBV5-6	CASSLGLAGVYEQYF
TRBJ2-3	TRBV9	CASSVGSGRTDTQYF
TRBJ2-7	TRBV27	CASSLFSTASSYEQYF
TRBJ1-1	TRBV19	CASGQGTPPASFF
TRBJ2-7	TRBV10-3	CAISDPRPYRGEQYF
TRBJ2-5	TRBV18	CASTGQETQYF
TRBJ1-6	TRBV27	CASRGGGWDRFNSPLHF
TRBJ1-5	TRBV19	CASSMGRVGNQPQHF
TRBJ1-1	TRBV6-5	CAIKVDRGTEAFF
TRBJ1-1	TRBV5-1	CASSLGGQNTEAFF
TRBJ1-6	TRBV5-6	CASSLGVSPLHF
TRBJ2-7	TRBV6-6	CASSYSYRAPYEQYF
TRBJ1-2	TRBV29-1	CSGAGDTDGYTF
TRBJ2-7	TRBV5-1	CASSLGGTPRGYEQYF
TRBJ2-3	TRBV7-2	CASSRGGLAGRDTQYF
TRBJ2-7	TRBV3-1/TRBV3-2	CASSHPPGTGDYEQYF
TRBJ1-2	TRBV7-9	CASSSSQGDHMLF
TRBJ1-2	TRBV7-9	CASSTSTTAYGYTF
TRBJ1-1	TRBV19	CASSIPDRGTEAFF
TRBJ2-7	TRBV7-2	CASQFTGTDSYEQYF
TRBJ1-1	TRBV6-2/TRBV6-3	CASSPVRHTGGKAEAFF
TRBJ1-2	TRBV6-2/TRBV6-3	CASTPTGFGEYGYTF
TRBJ1-2	TRBV5-1	CASSQGRTANYGYTF
TRBJ1-2	TRBV29-1	CSVKGPRDRGPYGYTF
TRBJ2-5	TRBV29-1	CSVEYQGTETQYF
TRBJ2-5	TRBV9	CASSVEGAGVETQYF
TRBJ1-2	TRBV19	CASKPQTGGYGYTF
TRBJ1-2	TRBV19	CASSAGGYYGYTF
TRBJ2-7	TRBV6-5	CASRGLAGAYEQYF